This T cell receptor beta chain was captured by sequencing in a study of blood T cell repertoires in COVID-19. Study-wide context: Some COVID-19 samples were acute and others convalescent; all came from the United States, Italy and Spain. PBMCs, B-cell-depleted T cells, or T cells were the source of the cDNA or gDNA that made up the material.

In its sample, this clone was seen once. Source study methods: Reference gene primer amplification in the assay estimated nucleated cell counts. Clones were sequenced by immunoSEQ multiplex PCR, and TCRdb holds only the in-frame ones, with some missing. V and J calls and clone size follow that table, whereas D and trimming were derived from the DNA. Altogether 55,000 to 80,000 clones are present, around 83% being singletons, with the ten largest covering approximately 6%. Germline-derived CDR1 and CDR2 are LGHDT and YNNKEL (reference sequence). This CDR3 has 16 residues. V shed 0 bases and J shed 1 base, with 12 bases lying between them.

Material: peripheral blood. The chain joins TRBV3-1 (or the pseudogene TRBV3-2) to TRBJ2-5; D may be TRBD1 (6 bases). This sequence originates from a human donor in a cohort sampled during active COVID-19. The CDR3 coding sequence is TGTGCCAGCAGCCAAGACAGGGGCCTCCTCCAAGAGACCCAGTACTTC. Residues: CASSQDRGLLQETQYF.